Following are 28 T cell receptor beta chains from one sample sequenced in a study of blood T cell repertoires in COVID-19. Produced via immunoSEQ multiplex PCR; TCRdb's table is partial and in-frame only. The table includes about 120,000 clones, approximately 80% detected once. The sequencing input was peripheral blood. The receptors were sampled from a man aged 65 to 79 with active or convalescent COVID-19.

The V call is TRBV10-3, the J call TRBJ2-7; 9 bases line up with TRBD1. CDR3 size: 13 residues. From germline, CDR1 is ENHRY and CDR2 SYGVKD. Trimming cost V 6 bases and J 2 bases; bases outside gene matches: 2. CDR3 bases: TGTGCCATCAGCGGGACAGGGACCTACGAGCAGTACTTC. This translates into CAISGTGTYEQYF.

The chain combines TRBV25-1 with TRBJ2-3; TRBD2 agrees at 12 bases. This CDR3 is built from 17 residues. The germline V gene has CDR1 MGHDK and CDR2 SYGVNS. V lost 5 bases to trimming and J lost 1 base; unmatched junction nucleotides: 7. The DNA for the CDR3 is TGTGCCAGCAGTTCAAACCGACTAGCGGGAGGCACAGATACGCAGTATTTT. Translating gives CASSSNRLAGGTDTQYF.

This clone occurred once. V usage is TRBV11-3 and J usage is TRBJ1-4, with TRBD1 matching 8 bases. Germline values: CDR1 SGHNT, CDR2 YENEEA. The J segment lost 2 bases and the V segment lost 5 bases, leaving 1 base of the junction unmatched. The CDR3 spans 14 residues. In DNA, the CDR3 is TGTGCCAGCAGCCGACAGGGGACTAATGAAAAACTGTTTTTT. Protein product: CASSRQGTNEKLFF.

The chain recombines TRBV5-6 with TRBJ1-2; perhaps TRBD1 as D (6 bases). In germline, CDR1 is SGHDT, CDR2 YYEEEE. This CDR3 comprises 15 residues. V shed 5 bases and J shed 0 bases, with 14 bases lying between them. The CDR3 region has the DNA TGTGCCAGCAGACAGAACAGGGACGCTAACTATGGCTACACCTTC. Its translation is CASRQNRDANYGYTF. Variable domain in full (rest from reference TRBV5-6 and TRBJ1-2): DAGVTQSPTHLIKTRGQQVTLRCSPKSGHDTVSWYQQALGQGPQFIFQYYEEEERQRGNFPDRFSGHQFPNYSSELNVNALLLGDSALYLCASRQNRDANYGYTFGSGTRLTVV.

Details on this clone: At one of its ends the junction is not consistent with the germline gene, which may arise from a read error. The CDR3 nucleotides are TGTGCCAGCAGCTTCTCTGGGCCCCGTGTGTTT. Residues: CASSFSGPRVF. This chain links TRBV5-4 with TRBJ1-1; D gene unclear. CDR3 length equals 11 residues. Germline-derived CDR1 and CDR2 are SGHNT and YYREEE (reference sequence). The full variable domain, completed using reference TRBV5-4 and TRBJ1-1, is ETGVTQSPTHLIKTRGQQVTLRCSSQSGHNTVSWYQQALGQGPQFIFQYYREEENGRGNFPPRFSGLQFPNYSSELNVNALELDDSALYLCASSFSGPRVFGQGTRLTVV.

The rearrangement links TRBV12-3 or TRBV12-4 to TRBJ1-5; no clear D gene. Trimming shortened V by 3 bases and J by 9 bases, and 12 bases separated the two germline ends. The CDR3 spans 13 residues. CDR3 sequence (DNA): TGTGCCAGCAGTTTCGCCGGTCGCGGGCCCCAGCATTTT. Amino acids: CASSFAGRGPQHF.

The genes are TRBV5-1 and TRBJ2-7; the match to TRBD2 covers 11 bases. CDR3 size: 15 residues. J lost 2 bases, V lost 2 bases, and 3 bases had no gene match. Germline CDR1 SGHRS, CDR2 YFSETQ. CDR3 DNA sequence: TGCGCCAGCAGCTTTAGCGGGGGGGCCGCCTACGAGCAGTACTTC. Its translation: CASSFSGGAAYEQYF.

The CDR3 here is CASSPRDRGGNTIYF. DNA of the CDR3: TGTGCCAGCAGCCCTCGGGACAGGGGTGGAAACACCATATATTTT. The chain employs TRBV3-1 (or the pseudogene TRBV3-2) and TRBJ1-3, with TRBD1 identical over 10 bases. V trimming: 4 bases; J trimming: 3 bases; junction bases outside the gene matches: 3. The CDR3 consists of 15 residues. In germline, CDR1 is LGHDT, CDR2 YNNKEL (reference sequence).

The genes are TRBV9 and TRBJ2-1, with a possible D match to TRBD1 (6 bases). The germline V gene has CDR1 SGDLS and CDR2 YYNGEE. This CDR3 region has 15 residues. V was shortened by 4 bases and J by 0 bases, with 11 bases between the two germline ends. CDR3 coding DNA: TGTGCCAGCAGCTTAACAGGGAGCTCCTACAATGAGCAGTTCTTC. Protein: CASSLTGSSYNEQFF.

The chain is built from TRBV30 and TRBJ2-2; 10 bases match TRBD2. Trimming took 4 bases from V and 6 from J; bases not matched to a gene: 5. The CDR3 totals 14 residues. Germline loops: CDR1 GTSNPN, CDR2 SVGIG (reference sequence). The CDR3 reads CAWIAGGWSGELFF. For the CDR3, the DNA is TGTGCCTGGATAGCGGGGGGCTGGTCCGGGGAGCTGTTTTTT. Full variable domain (rest looked up from reference TRBV30 and TRBJ2-2): SQTIHQWPATLVQPVGSPLSLECTVEGTSNPNLYWYRQAAGRGLQLLFYSVGIGQISSEVPQNLSASRPQDRQFILSSKKLLLSDSGFYLCAWIAGGWSGELFFGEGSRLTVL.

This clone has more than one count but fewer than ten. The chain combines TRBV2 with TRBJ2-7; D uncertain. Between the trimmed V and J ends, which lost 4 bases and 2 bases, there was a span of 9 bases. The CDR3 consists of 13 residues. Germline lookup yields CDR1 SNHLY and CDR2 FYNNEI. The CDR3 loop is CASSVDTTYEQYF. The CDR3 DNA is TGTGCCAGCAGTGTTGACACCACCTACGAGCAGTACTTC.

The sample holds one count of this clone. The genes are TRBV27 and TRBJ2-2; D ambiguous. Germline CDR1 is MNHEY and CDR2 is SMNVEV (reference sequence). V was shortened by 6 bases and J by 4 bases, with 9 bases between the two germline ends. This CDR3 region has 13 residues. CDR3 protein: CASSFTVTGELFF. In nucleotides, the CDR3 is TGTGCCAGCAGCTTCACAGTCACCGGGGAGCTGTTTTTT.

The chain employs TRBV19 and TRBJ1-3; D possibly corresponds to TRBD1 (5 bases). The ends were cut back, 3 bases at V and 4 bases at J, with 16 bases in the middle. Germline V gene data show CDR1 as LNHDA and CDR2 as SQIVND (reference sequence). The CDR3 consists of 16 residues. CDR3: CASSISLGGSGNTIYF. The CDR3 DNA reads as TGTGCCAGTAGTATCTCCCTGGGGGGTTCCGGAAACACCATATATTTT.

The chain links TRBV9 to TRBJ1-1, with TRBD1 identical over 7 bases. Germline assignment: CDR1 SGDLS and CDR2 YYNGEE. This CDR3 contains 14 residues. The junction had 5 bases not matched to a gene; V was cut back by 4 bases and J by 2 bases. DNA for the CDR3: TGTGCCAGCAGCATGACAGGGTTCAACACTGAAGCTTTCTTT. Encoded protein: CASSMTGFNTEAFF.

This chain links TRBV6-5 with TRBJ2-1; D may be TRBD1 (5 bases). Germline V CDR1 and CDR2: MNHEY, SVGAGI. The V and J ends lost 8 bases and 6 bases respectively, with 17 bases between them. This CDR3 has 14 amino acids. This chain's CDR3 is CASRTGAFINEQFF. Written as DNA, the CDR3 is TGTGCCAGCCGAACTGGGGCCTTCATCAATGAGCAGTTCTTC.

This chain connects TRBV6-6 to TRBJ2-1, with a weak D call TRBD1 (6 bases). The V end lost 5 bases, the J end lost 2 bases, and 13 bases lay between the germline ends. CDR3 size: 15 residues. The germline V gene encodes CDR1 MNHNY and CDR2 SVGAGI (reference sequence). CDR3 region: CASSRMQGTYNEQFF. CDR3 DNA: TGTGCCAGCAGTCGGATGCAGGGGACCTACAATGAGCAGTTCTTC.

CDR3 DNA: TGTGCCATCAGTGAGTACAGACAATATGGCTACACCTTC. This sequence encodes CAISEYRQYGYTF. V and J are TRBV10-3 and TRBJ1-2; D remains unclear. The CDR3 sequence is 13 residues long. The V end lost 1 base, the J end lost 5 bases, and 8 bases lay between the germline ends. In germline, CDR1 is ENHRY, CDR2 SYGVKD.

The gene calls are TRBV9 and TRBJ1-6, with 7 bases lining up with TRBD1. Germline CDR1 reads SGDLS; CDR2 reads YYNGEE. Losses at the gene ends were 4 bases for V and 10 bases for J; bases not matched to a gene: 14. CDR3 length equals 16 residues. CDR3 DNA sequence: TGTGCCAGCAGCCAGGACAGCCGACCCAGGGGGTCACCCCTCCACTTT. Its protein product is CASSQDSRPRGSPLHF.

The rearrangement links TRBV3-1 (or the pseudogene TRBV3-2) to TRBJ1-1, with 8 bases aligning to TRBD1. J gave up 1 base and V 5 bases, and 3 bases lay outside the gene matches. The CDR3 extends over 14 amino acids. Per the germline V gene, CDR1 is LGHDT and CDR2 is YNNKEL (reference sequence). The CDR3 loop reads CASSSGQANTEAFF. As DNA, the CDR3 is TGTGCCAGCAGCTCGGGACAGGCGAACACTGAAGCTTTCTTT.

CDR3 DNA sequence: TGTGCCAGCAGCTCCCAGGGGTCGAATTCACCCCTCCACTTT. Amino acids: CASSSQGSNSPLHF. V usage is TRBV7-2 and J usage is TRBJ1-6; D is possibly TRBD1 (6 bases). With 4 bases removed from V and 7 bases from J, the gap between germline ends came to 11 bases. Germline assignment: CDR1 SGHTA and CDR2 FQGNSA. There are 14 residues in the CDR3.

This sequence joins TRBV6-5 and TRBJ1-1; no definite D call. V gave up 5 bases and J gave up 1 base, with 11 bases separating them. CDR3 length equals 14 residues. Germline V gives CDR1 MNHEY, CDR2 SVGAGI. CDR3 bases: TGTGCCAGCAGTACTAGGGCAGGGAACACTGAAGCTTTCTTT. Its protein product is CASSTRAGNTEAFF.

The rearrangement joins TRBV6-5 to TRBJ1-1, with D perhaps matching TRBD1 (6 bases). V was pared by 2 bases and J by 0 bases, with 10 bases between. This CDR3 region has 15 residues. Germline V gives CDR1 MNHEY, CDR2 SVGAGI. The CDR3 bases are TGTGCCAGCAGTTACAACACAGGGTTGAACACTGAAGCTTTCTTT. Its translation is CASSYNTGLNTEAFF.

The J gene is TRBJ2-5, the V gene TRBV29-1; 9 bases line up with TRBD1. This CDR3 is 13 amino acids long. Germline CDR1 reads SQVTM; CDR2 reads ANQGSEA. The V and J ends lost 5 bases and 1 base, in that order; junction bases with no gene match: 2. DNA of the CDR3: TGCAGCGTTTCGACAGGGGGCCAAGAGACCCAGTACTTC. Translating it yields CSVSTGGQETQYF.

This clone was seen more than once but under ten times. This chain links TRBV28 with TRBJ2-1, with 7 nucleotides matching TRBD1. V lost 2 bases, J lost 7 bases, and 5 bases stayed unmatched. Per germline, CDR1 MDHEN and CDR2 SYDVKM. The CDR3 totals 14 residues. This CDR3 reads CASSLRNRGNEQFF. Here the CDR3 DNA reads TGTGCCAGCAGTTTAAGAAACAGGGGAAATGAGCAGTTCTTC.

This chain joins TRBV5-1 and TRBJ1-5; unclear D gene. Trimming stripped 1 base from V and 4 bases from J, with 9 bases between. CDR3 size: 14 residues. Per the germline V gene, CDR1 is SGHRS and CDR2 is YFSETQ. CDR3 nucleotide sequence: TGCGCCAGCAGCTTGAATGGAGGGAATCAGCCCCAGCATTTT. It translates to CASSLNGGNQPQHF.

The chain carries TRBV5-1 and TRBJ1-1, with no clear D. CDR1 is SGHRS and CDR2 is YFSETQ in the germline V gene. This CDR3 contains 13 residues. Trimming shortened V by 4 bases and J by 4 bases, and 11 bases separated the two germline ends. In nucleotides, the CDR3 is TGCGCCAGCAGCGGAGTGTCGGTCACTGAAGCTTTCTTT. Translated, it gives CASSGVSVTEAFF.

V gene TRBV7-9 combines with J gene TRBJ1-2; D is unclear. CDR3 length: 12 amino acids. Trimming took off 7 bases at V and 3 bases at J, with 9 bases between the two ends. In germline, CDR1 is SEHNR, CDR2 FQNEAQ (reference sequence). CDR3 nucleotide sequence: TGTGCCAGCACCGCGGGGTACTATGGCTACACCTTC. As protein: CASTAGYYGYTF.

The chain is built from TRBV4-1 and TRBJ2-1; TRBD2 matches 7 bases. CDR1 and CDR2 (germline): MGHRA, YSYEKL. V was pared by 1 base and J by 3 bases, with 0 bases of the junction left unmatched. The CDR3 covers 14 residues. CDR3 loop: CASSQASGYNEQFF. The CDR3 coding sequence is TGCGCCAGCAGCCAAGCTAGCGGCTACAATGAGCAGTTCTTC.